A single T cell receptor (beta chain) is shown here with its context. The antigen remains undetermined. TCRdb used MiXCR to reprocess the reads, holding one entry per CDR3 protein. The sample gives roughly 860,000 distinct CDR3 sequences, 30% to 35% of which show up once; roughly 12% is in the top ten. This sample was taken from a study of T cell repertoires in cytomegalovirus infection. Overall study context: HLA-B-restricted CMV epitopes that are well studied, plus recently identified HLA-C-restricted ones, were used by the study. Based on public TCR beta signatures, there were indications of CMV infection and of a matching HLA type. Points from the study as a whole: Carriage of CMV together with the relevant HLA was identifiable through cumulative public TCR beta family frequency. The ex vivo response showed dominance by HLA-C-restricted CMV-specific TCR beta clonotypes.

The receptor was derived from a human donor in good health (CMV status not recorded). Some clones in this sample may be carry-over from other donors' samples. The starting material was cultured CD8+ T cells from PBMCs, obtained from culture after CMV antigen stimulation.

The CDR3 DNA is TGTGCCAGCAGCCCAGGGGAACGTCAGCCCCAGCATTTT. It is translated as CASSPGERQPQHF. This chain connects TRBV27 to TRBJ1-5; perhaps TRBD1 as D (6 bases). Per the germline V gene, CDR1 is MNHEY and CDR2 is SMNVEV (reference sequence). The V gene lost 6 bases and the J gene lost 6 bases, with 12 bases spanning the gap. This CDR3 is built from 13 residues.